This T cell receptor beta chain appears in the sequencing data of a study of identical twins (dated by TCRdb to the mid-2010s). For context, the study as a whole: To test whether fetal clonotypes persist, the study used deep sequencing on TCR alpha and beta repertoires from monozygotic twins, unrelated adults of various ages, and cord blood. To rule out contamination, replicate twin experiments were performed at different times with different library preparation protocols. Results the study describes overall, beyond this receptor: Compared with coincidental sharing between unrelated individuals, out-of-frame TCR alpha sequences shared between twins had an excess of sequences with low generation probability. In monozygotic twins, recombination models systematically underestimated out-of-frame TCR alpha sharing, but the models matched the sharing seen between unrelated individuals. Zero-insertion analyses could be partly confounded by invariant T cells such as MAIT and iNKT, though diverse VJ usage argued against such confounding for most clonotypes. Excess twin sharing in beta out-of-frame sequences was weaker because fewer shared sequences lowered the signal-to-noise ratio. Because the same donors could not be followed over many years, conclusions were based on cross-sectional statistical analysis. Abundant cord blood beta clonotypes carried fewer insertions; young adult naive repertoires showed a weaker similar trend, while memory repertoires showed none.

Libraries came from 5' RACE. The instrument given in TCRdb is Illumina HiSeq 2000. A universal primer binding site was added through template switching, and the final cDNA carried a unique molecular identifier so that TCR cDNA molecules could be counted accurately. Specific primers in the conserved constant-segment region were used to synthesize first-strand cDNA for the TCR alpha and beta chains. Each cDNA library was double barcoded, with a SMART-Mk sample barcode plus Illumina barcodes, to control for contamination. Two successive PCR steps introduced TruSeq adapter sequences along with Illumina sample barcodes. TCR alpha and beta cDNA libraries were sequenced on the Illumina HiSeq platform with custom primers. Under the source paper's analysis protocol: Unique molecular identifiers were extracted from raw reads with MiGEC, and CDR3 positions were determined with MiXCR. For each individual, recombination models were inferred using an EM algorithm with the repgenHMM and IGoR tools. The analysis of shared clonotypes was done with the tcR package in R, with sharing normalized by the product of cloneset sizes. To study raw recombination without the effects of thymic and clonal selection, out-of-frame nonproductive sequences were analyzed. The raw public data were reprocessed by TCRdb itself: fastp quality trimming at Q25, MiXCR clonotype calling, in-frame beta chains only. Each entry merges the rows of one CDR3 protein and shows their most common DNA and genes. TCRdb's processing, not the study's, gives the V and J calls here. Recorded for this sample are around 450,000 distinct CDR3 sequences; around 14% of them occurred a single time. The ten largest clones capture 0.5% to 0.65% of the sample.

Only healthy Caucasian donors were included. Three pairs of female monozygotic twins, all aged about 18 to 30 years, made up the twin cohort. Positive isolation kits from Invitrogen were used to isolate CD4+ and CD8+ T cell populations. This clonotype was recorded at least ten times. The antigen this receptor binds is unknown. There are no base qualities to consult, and no much larger clone falls within one base. These data also formed part of another study, on yellow fever vaccine responses in identical twins. The second investigation adds: The authors reported that the T cell response to vaccination in identical twins appeared partly convergent and partly personalized. Focusing on identical twins, the study followed the T cell clones that responded to the vaccine, and did so with precision.

Sequencing used CD4+ T cells sorted from blood. This TCR came from a woman aged 18-29 years in good health.

This receptor carries the CDR3 CASRILAGGETQYF. The DNA sequence reads TGTGCCAGCAGGATTCTAGCGGGGGGAGAGACCCAGTACTTC. Here the chain combines TRBV11-2 and TRBJ2-5, with 11 bases matching TRBD2. V loses 6 bases at its end and J loses 4 bases; junction bases beyond the gene matches: 4. As encoded in the germline V gene, CDR1 is SGHAT while CDR2 is FQNNGV. Its CDR3 holds 14 amino acids, cysteine through phenylalanine. CDR3 DNA only is kept here, 42 bases in frame from base 1.